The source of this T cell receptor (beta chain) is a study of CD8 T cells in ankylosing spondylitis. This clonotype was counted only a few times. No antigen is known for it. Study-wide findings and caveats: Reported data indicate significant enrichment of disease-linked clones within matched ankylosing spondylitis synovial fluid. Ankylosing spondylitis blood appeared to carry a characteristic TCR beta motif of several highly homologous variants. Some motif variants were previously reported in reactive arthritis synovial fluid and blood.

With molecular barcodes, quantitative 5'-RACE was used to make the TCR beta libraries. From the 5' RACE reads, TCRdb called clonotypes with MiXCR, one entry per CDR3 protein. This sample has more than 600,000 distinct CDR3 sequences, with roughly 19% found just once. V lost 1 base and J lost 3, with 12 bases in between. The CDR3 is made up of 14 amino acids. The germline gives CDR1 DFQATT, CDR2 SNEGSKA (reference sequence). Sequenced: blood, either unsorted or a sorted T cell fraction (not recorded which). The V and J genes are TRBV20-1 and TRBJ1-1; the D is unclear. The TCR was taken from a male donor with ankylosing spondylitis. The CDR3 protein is CSARGGIADTEAFF. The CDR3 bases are TGCAGTGCTAGAGGAGGAATCGCGGACACTGAAGCTTTCTTT.